The 29 T cell receptor beta chains below come from one sample, sequenced in a study of PD-1 blockade in classical Hodgkin lymphoma. Each patient experienced a relapse that followed autologous stem cell transplantation, and brentuximab vedotin exposure varied. The repertoire was sequenced with immunoSEQ multiplex PCR; TCRdb's copy has only in-frame clones and lacks some. The sample lists some 58,000 clones; roughly 91% were seen once. The specimen was peripheral blood mononuclear cells (PBMCs), collected before the second cycle of nivolumab. The receptors shown here come from a human donor with classical Hodgkin lymphoma.

The rearrangement uses TRBV19 and TRBJ1-5, with TRBD1 as a possible D gene (5 bases). The CDR3 extends over 15 amino acids. The ends were cut back, 6 bases at V and 8 bases at J, with 20 bases in the middle. The V gene's germline CDR1 is LNHDA and CDR2 SQIVND (reference sequence). CDR3: CASRRRALGEKPQHF. The CDR3 DNA reads as TGTGCCAGTAGGAGGCGGGCCCTGGGGGAAAAGCCCCAGCATTTT.

This chain uses TRBV18 with TRBJ2-2; D remains ambiguous. V was pared by 3 bases and J by 5 bases, with 22 bases between. CDR1 KGHSH and CDR2 LQKENI come from the germline V gene. CDR3 size: 18 residues. The CDR3 loop reads CASSPLQLGPAWTGELFF. CDR3 nucleotides: TGTGCCAGCTCACCTCTCCAACTGGGCCCGGCGTGGACCGGGGAGCTGTTTTTT.

The rearrangement uses TRBV7-9 and TRBJ1-5; no clear D gene. Trimming removed 1 base from V and 0 bases from J, with 10 bases in between. Per germline, CDR1 SEHNR and CDR2 FQNEAQ (reference sequence). The CDR3 covers 16 residues. The CDR3 DNA follows: TGTGCCAGCAGCTTAGACGGGGTCCATAGCAATCAGCCCCAGCATTTT. Protein product: CASSLDGVHSNQPQHF.

V gene TRBV11-2 combines with J gene TRBJ1-5, with D possibly being TRBD1 (6 bases). V gave up 4 bases and J gave up 4 bases, with 14 bases separating them. The CDR3 extends over 15 amino acids. In germline, CDR1 is SGHAT, CDR2 FQNNGV. CDR3 sequence: CASSSLEGGNQPQHF. CDR3 DNA: TGTGCCAGCAGCTCCCTTGAGGGGGGGAATCAGCCCCAGCATTTT.

V and J are TRBV19 and TRBJ1-1; tentatively, D is TRBD1 (5 bases). Germline CDR1 LNHDA, CDR2 SQIVND (reference sequence). Trimming took 5 bases from V and 0 from J, leaving 13 bases between them. This CDR3 spans 15 amino acids. The CDR3 sequence is CASSLQTVLNTEAFF. The CDR3 DNA sequence: TGTGCCAGTAGTCTCCAGACAGTCCTGAACACTGAAGCTTTCTTT.

V is TRBV5-1 and J is TRBJ1-4, with a tentative D call TRBD1 (6 bases). Germline V gene lookup returns CDR1 SGHRS and CDR2 YFSETQ. This CDR3 contains 15 residues. Trimming left V 3 bases short and J 8 bases short, with 17 bases between. The CDR3 nucleotides are TGCGCCAGCAGCTCGGTAGGCAGGGGTCGGGAAAAACTGTTTTTT. This codes for CASSSVGRGREKLFF.

For this clone: The identical CDR3 is also encoded by other nucleotide sequences in the sample. This chain links TRBV5-1 with TRBJ1-1; 8 bases align to TRBD1. CDR3 size: 14 residues. J lost 1 base, V lost 1 base, and 0 bases had no gene match. Germline-derived CDR1 and CDR2 are SGHRS and YFSETQ. DNA for the CDR3: TGCGCCAGCAGCTTGACAGGGGGGAACACTGAAGCTTTCTTT. This sequence encodes CASSLTGGNTEAFF.

The V call is TRBV5-1, the J call TRBJ1-3; 7 positions match TRBD1. There are 14 residues in the CDR3. V lost 4 bases and J lost 4; bases outside the gene matches: 5. Germline assignment: CDR1 SGHRS and CDR2 YFSETQ. CDR3: CASSPTGSGNTIYF. The CDR3 DNA is TGCGCCAGCAGCCCGACAGGGTCAGGAAACACCATATATTTT.

In its sample, this clone was seen a few times. The rearrangement joins TRBV25-1 to TRBJ2-2; D is uncertain. The length of the CDR3 is 13 residues. In germline, CDR1 is MGHDK, CDR2 SYGVNS. Trimming took 5 bases from V and 4 from J, leaving 8 bases between them. CDR3 coding DNA: TGTGCCAGCAGTCAACAGTCCACCGGGGAGCTGTTTTTT. Residues: CASSQQSTGELFF.

The J gene is TRBJ2-3, the V gene TRBV5-1; weak D call: TRBD2 (7 bases). The V and J ends lost 3 bases and 0 bases respectively, with 20 bases between them. Germline assignment: CDR1 SGHRS and CDR2 YFSETQ. This CDR3 region has 18 residues. The CDR3 nucleotides are TGCGCCAGCAGCTCCCTTTCCACGGGGGGCCAGAGCACAGATACGCAGTATTTT. The encoded protein is CASSSLSTGGQSTDTQYF.

J is TRBJ2-7 and V is TRBV28, with TRBD2 matching over 11 bases. V shed 5 bases, J shed 2 bases, and the junction held 2 bases outside the gene matches. Germline V gives CDR1 MDHEN, CDR2 SYDVKM. This CDR3 has 14 residues. The CDR3 nucleotides read TGTGCCAGCAGTATAGCGGGGGGGACCTACGAGCAGTACTTC. Translating gives CASSIAGGTYEQYF. Variable domain in full (rest from reference TRBV28 and TRBJ2-7): DVKVTQSSRYLVKRTGEKVFLECVQDMDHENMFWYRQDPGLGLRLIYFSYDVKMKEKGDIPEGYSVSREKKERFSLILESASTNQTSMYLCASSIAGGTYEQYFGPGTRLTVT.

The chain employs TRBV10-3 and TRBJ2-5, with 9 bases identical to TRBD2. The germline V gene encodes CDR1 ENHRY and CDR2 SYGVKD. V shed 6 bases, J shed 2 bases, and the junction held 4 bases outside the gene matches. This CDR3 has 14 amino acids. Here the CDR3 reads CAISVTSGQETQYF. In nucleotides, the CDR3 is TGTGCCATCAGCGTTACTAGCGGGCAAGAGACCCAGTACTTC.

V is TRBV19 and J is TRBJ2-7; 11 positions agree with TRBD2. CDR3 length: 14 amino acids. CDR1 and CDR2 from the germline V gene are LNHDA and SQIVND (reference sequence). The junction had 0 bases not matched to a gene; V was cut back by 3 bases and J by 2 bases. Here the CDR3 DNA reads TGTGCCAGTAGTATTAGCGGGGGGGCCTACGAGCAGTACTTC. This sequence encodes CASSISGGAYEQYF. Complete variable domain (other parts from reference TRBV19 and TRBJ2-7): DGGITQSPKYLFRKEGQNVTLSCEQNLNHDAMYWYRQDPGQGLRLIYYSQIVNDFQKGDIAEGYSVSREKKESFPLTVTSAQKNPTAFYLCASSISGGAYEQYFGPGTRLTVT.

The gene calls are TRBV6-5 and TRBJ1-1; D is unresolved. V lost 0 bases and J 0 bases, leaving 8 bases between the germline ends. The CDR3 is 15 residues long. Per the germline V gene, CDR1 is MNHEY and CDR2 is SVGAGI. The CDR3, as DNA: TGTGCCAGCAGTTACTCAGAGGTCATGAACACTGAAGCTTTCTTT. Translated: CASSYSEVMNTEAFF.

This chain uses TRBV7-9 with TRBJ1-2; possibly TRBD1 for D (6 bases). The CDR3 contains 13 residues. V was clipped by 1 base and J by 6 bases, with 9 bases between them. The germline V gene encodes CDR1 SEHNR and CDR2 FQNEAQ (reference sequence). The CDR3 protein is CASSLVRTDGYTF. The CDR3 bases are TGTGCCAGCAGCTTAGTACGGACAGATGGCTACACCTTC.

The chain couples TRBV7-9 to TRBJ2-7; 8 bases fit TRBD1. This CDR3 has 14 residues. After removal of 4 bases from V and 2 bases from J, the junction contained 4 bases not matched to a gene. The germline V gene encodes CDR1 SEHNR and CDR2 FQNEAQ (reference sequence). The CDR3, as DNA: TGTGCCAGCAGCTCGCAGGGGGCTCCCTACGAGCAGTACTTC. It yields the protein CASSSQGAPYEQYF. Filled out from reference TRBV7-9 and TRBJ2-7, the complete variable domain reads DTGVSQNPRHKITKRGQNVTFRCDPISEHNRLYWYRQTLGQGPEFLTYFQNEAQLEKSRLLSDRFSAERPKGSFSTLEIQRTEQGDSAMYLCASSSQGAPYEQYFGPGTRLTVT.

The CDR3 bases are TGTGCCAGCAGCCGACCGTGGGGGAGCACTGAAGCTTTCTTT. This gives the protein CASSRPWGSTEAFF. The V and J genes are TRBV5-5 and TRBJ1-1, with D perhaps matching TRBD1 (5 bases). Germline V CDR1 and CDR2: SGHKS, YYEKEE (reference sequence). The CDR3 runs 14 residues. V lost 4 bases and J lost 4, with 14 bases in between.

The table lists this clone with a count of one. This chain uses TRBV6-6 with TRBJ1-1; tentatively, D is TRBD1 (5 bases). V lost 0 bases, J lost 6 bases, and 14 bases lay in between. CDR3 length: 15 amino acids. CDR1 is MNHNY and CDR2 is SVGAGI in the germline V gene (reference sequence). The CDR3 reads CASSYSRKGAPEAFF. In DNA form, the CDR3 reads TGTGCCAGCAGTTACTCGAGAAAAGGGGCCCCTGAAGCTTTCTTT.

The chain joins TRBV4-1 to TRBJ1-4, with 8 nucleotides matching TRBD1. CDR3 length: 13 amino acids. In germline, CDR1 is MGHRA, CDR2 YSYEKL. The ends lost 1 base at V and 8 bases at J; junction bases unmatched: 0. This CDR3 reads CASSQGTGEKLFF. The DNA for the CDR3 is TGCGCCAGCAGCCAAGGGACAGGGGAAAAACTGTTTTTT.

The V call is TRBV5-1, the J call TRBJ2-5; the match to TRBD1 covers 10 bases. The CDR3 contains 19 residues. With 0 bases clipped from V and 2 bases from J, the junction kept 13 bases outside the gene matches. CDR1 and CDR2 (germline): SGHRS, YFSETQ. The CDR3 region is CASSLDPPGQGTGQETQYF. In nucleotides, the CDR3 is TGCGCCAGCAGCTTGGATCCCCCGGGACAGGGGACGGGGCAAGAGACCCAGTACTTC.

The chain uses TRBV10-3 and TRBJ2-5, with 9 bases fitting TRBD1. J was trimmed by 2 bases and V by 7 bases; bases with no gene match: 2. Per the germline V gene, CDR1 is ENHRY and CDR2 is SYGVKD. This CDR3 region has 13 residues. The CDR3, as DNA: TGTGCCATCAAACAGGGGGCGCAAGAGACCCAGTACTTC. It translates to CAIKQGAQETQYF.

The chain is built from TRBV6-1 and TRBJ2-6, with 8 bases aligning to TRBD1. Germline V gene data show CDR1 as MNHNS and CDR2 as SASEGT. V lost 2 bases and J lost 0; bases outside the gene matches: 3. The CDR3 consists of 17 residues. CDR3 sequence reads: CASSESGTGSGANVLTF. The CDR3 bases are TGTGCCAGCAGTGAATCAGGGACAGGCTCTGGGGCCAACGTCCTGACTTTC.

Notes on this clone: An end of the junction differs from the germline gene, which may be a read error. This chain links TRBV27 with TRBJ2-7; 7 nucleotides agree with TRBD2. The CDR3 is 10 residues long. Germline CDR1 and CDR2: MNHEY and SMNVEV (reference sequence). The CDR3 nucleotides are TGTGCCAGCAGTTTCCGGGAGGTGGACTTC. This encodes CASSFREVDF.

The chain joins TRBV10-2 to TRBJ2-7, with 9 bases lining up with TRBD2. V gave up 4 bases and J gave up 5 bases; unmatched junction bases: 6. The CDR3 is 14 residues long. CDR1 and CDR2 (germline): WSHSY, SAAADI. This chain's CDR3 is CASSVIAGEDEQYF. The CDR3 coding sequence is TGCGCCAGCAGTGTAATAGCGGGGGAAGACGAGCAGTACTTC.

The CDR3 region is CASSFRQGVDEQYF. Here the CDR3 DNA reads TGTGCCAGCAGTTTTCGGCAGGGGGTTGACGAGCAGTACTTC. The chain uses TRBV27 and TRBJ2-7; 7 positions match TRBD1. The length of the CDR3 is 14 residues. The V and J ends lost 3 bases and 5 bases, in that order; junction bases with no gene match: 7. Germline V CDR1 and CDR2: MNHEY, SMNVEV (reference sequence).

The V gene is TRBV5-6, the J gene TRBJ2-5; 8 bases match TRBD1. Losses at the gene ends were 5 bases for V and 2 bases for J; bases not matched to a gene: 5. Germline V gene lookup returns CDR1 SGHDT and CDR2 YYEEEE. The CDR3 is 14 residues long. CDR3 sequence (DNA): TGTGCCAGCAGGCCGGGACAGGTACAAGAGACCCAGTACTTC. Residues: CASRPGQVQETQYF.

The CDR3 spells CASSPNGGQGSGYTF. The CDR3 DNA is TGCGCCAGCAGCCCTAATGGGGGACAGGGGTCTGGCTACACCTTC. V gene TRBV5-1 combines with J gene TRBJ1-2, with 10 nucleotides matching TRBD1. There are 15 residues in the CDR3. Germline loops: CDR1 SGHRS, CDR2 YFSETQ. V was pared by 4 bases and J by 7 bases, with 10 bases of the junction left unmatched.

This chain uses TRBV19 with TRBJ1-3; D is ambiguous. The CDR3 has 15 amino acids. Trimming stripped 3 bases from V and 0 bases from J, with 9 bases between. Looked up from germline, CDR1 is LNHDA and CDR2 is SQIVND (reference sequence). CDR3 nucleotides: TGTGCCAGTAGTATCGACTCCAACTCTGGAAACACCATATATTTT. As protein: CASSIDSNSGNTIYF. The variable domain in full, completed from reference TRBV19 and TRBJ1-3, reads DGGITQSPKYLFRKEGQNVTLSCEQNLNHDAMYWYRQDPGQGLRLIYYSQIVNDFQKGDIAEGYSVSREKKESFPLTVTSAQKNPTAFYLCASSIDSNSGNTIYFGEGSWLTVV.

The chain carries TRBV5-1 and TRBJ2-5; 9 bases fit TRBD1. Judging by the DNA end, TRBJ2-7 fits better; the J call may be wrong. Germline V gene data show CDR1 as SGHRS and CDR2 as YFSETQ. The CDR3 totals 15 residues. This chain's CDR3 is CASSVTGTGPDEQYF. In DNA form, the CDR3 reads TGCGCCAGCAGCGTTACCGGGACAGGGCCCGACGAGCAGTACTTC.